This TCR beta chain came from a study of cytomegalovirus exposure and HLA in healthy donors. CDR1 and CDR2 (germline): MNHEY, SMNVEV (reference sequence). V shed 7 bases and J 6 bases; nucleotides not matched to a gene: 5. The CDR3 consists of 14 residues. The primer mix had 60 Vbeta and 13 Jbeta primers. Data came from immunoSEQ multiplex PCR; TCRdb stores just in-frame clones and leaves some out. The sample has approximately 200,000 clones, roughly four fifths seen once. The study, taken as a whole, reports: By a later analysis, the bulk of CMV-associated TCR beta chains appeared HLA-restricted. In a later analysis, TCR beta V- and J-gene trimming showed a link to a missense DCLRE1C variant.

Comment on this clone: Its antigen is still unknown.

The sample consisted of PBMCs. This chain uses TRBV27 with TRBJ2-1; 11 bases align to TRBD2. This sequence was found in a girl aged 2 to 9 in good health and CMV-seronegative. This chain's CDR3 is CASMTSGNGNEQFF. CDR3 bases: TGTGCCAGCATGACTAGCGGGAATGGCAATGAGCAGTTCTTC.